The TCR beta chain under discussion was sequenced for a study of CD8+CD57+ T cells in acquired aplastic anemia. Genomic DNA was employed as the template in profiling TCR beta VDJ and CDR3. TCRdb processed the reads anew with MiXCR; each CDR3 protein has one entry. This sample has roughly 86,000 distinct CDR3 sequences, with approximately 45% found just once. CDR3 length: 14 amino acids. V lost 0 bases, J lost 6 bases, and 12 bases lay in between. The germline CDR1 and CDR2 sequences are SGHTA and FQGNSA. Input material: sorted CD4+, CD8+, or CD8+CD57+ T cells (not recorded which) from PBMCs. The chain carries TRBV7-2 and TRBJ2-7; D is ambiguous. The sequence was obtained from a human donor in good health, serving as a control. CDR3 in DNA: TGTGCCAGCAGCTTAGCCGGTCTGACATCCGAGCAGTACTTC. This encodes CASSLAGLTSEQYF.